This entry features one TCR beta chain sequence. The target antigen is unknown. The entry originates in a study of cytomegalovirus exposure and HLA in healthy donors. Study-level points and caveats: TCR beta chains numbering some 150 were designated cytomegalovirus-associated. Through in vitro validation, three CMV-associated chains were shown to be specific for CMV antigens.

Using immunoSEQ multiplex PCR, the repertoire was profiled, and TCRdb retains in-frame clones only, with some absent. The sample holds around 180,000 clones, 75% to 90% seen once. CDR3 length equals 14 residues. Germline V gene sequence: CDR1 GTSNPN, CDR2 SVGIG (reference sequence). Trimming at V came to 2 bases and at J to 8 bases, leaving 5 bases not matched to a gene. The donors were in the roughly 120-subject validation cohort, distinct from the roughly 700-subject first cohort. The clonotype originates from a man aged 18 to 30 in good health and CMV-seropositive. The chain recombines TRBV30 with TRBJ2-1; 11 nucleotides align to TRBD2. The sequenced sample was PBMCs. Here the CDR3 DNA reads TGTGCCTGGAGTAGTAGCGGGAGGGTGGATGAGCAGTTCTTC. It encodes CAWSSSGRVDEQFF.